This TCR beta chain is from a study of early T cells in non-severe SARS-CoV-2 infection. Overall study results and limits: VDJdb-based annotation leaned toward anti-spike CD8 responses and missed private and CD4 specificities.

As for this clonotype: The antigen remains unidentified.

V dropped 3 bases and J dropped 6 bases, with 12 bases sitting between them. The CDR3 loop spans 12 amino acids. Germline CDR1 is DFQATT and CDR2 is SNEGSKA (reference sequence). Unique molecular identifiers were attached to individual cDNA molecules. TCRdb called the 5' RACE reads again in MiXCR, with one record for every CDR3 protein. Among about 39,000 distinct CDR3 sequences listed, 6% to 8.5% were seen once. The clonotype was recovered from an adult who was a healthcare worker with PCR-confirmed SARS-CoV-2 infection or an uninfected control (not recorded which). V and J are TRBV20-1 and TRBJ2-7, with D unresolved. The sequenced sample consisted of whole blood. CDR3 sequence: CSASSGQFEQYF. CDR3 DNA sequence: TGCAGTGCTAGCTCTGGGCAGTTCGAGCAGTACTTC.